The 14 T cell receptor beta chains below come from one sample, sequenced in a study of cytomegalovirus exposure and HLA in healthy donors. The PCR made use of 60 Vbeta and 13 Jbeta primers. The assay was immunoSEQ multiplex PCR, and TCRdb's table has in-frame clones only and misses some. Here the sample spans about 130,000 clones, roughly 75% being singletons. The sequencing sample was made of PBMCs. The receptors were sampled from a woman aged 45-65 years in good health and CMV-seronegative.

The chain employs TRBV7-8 and TRBJ2-1; 9 bases agree with TRBD2. Germline loops: CDR1 SGHVS, CDR2 FQNEAQ. J was trimmed by 2 bases and V by 5 bases; bases with no gene match: 7. The length of the CDR3 is 16 residues. The CDR3 DNA follows: TGTGCCAGCAGCCCCCTAGTAGCGGGAGCCTACAATGAGCAGTTCTTC. It encodes CASSPLVAGAYNEQFF.

This chain uses TRBV7-8 with TRBJ1-5; a weak D match, TRBD1 (6 bases). The CDR3 extends over 15 amino acids. V lost 8 bases, J lost 2 bases, and 16 bases lay in between. Germline CDR1 reads SGHVS; CDR2 reads FQNEAQ. The CDR3 DNA reads as TGTGCCAGCGGCCGACAGGAGGTTCGCAATCAGCCCCAGCATTTT. Protein: CASGRQEVRNQPQHF.

The chain carries TRBV15 and TRBJ2-7; D is perhaps TRBD1 (5 bases). The germline V gene encodes CDR1 LNHNV and CDR2 YYDKDF (reference sequence). With 4 bases removed from V and 5 bases from J, the gap between germline ends came to 18 bases. The CDR3 runs to 15 residues. CDR3 in DNA: TGTGCCACCAGCACCCGCGGTCAGGGTTTCAACGAGCAGTACTTC. The encoded protein is CATSTRGQGFNEQYF.

The chain uses TRBV27 and TRBJ2-7; 10 bases map to TRBD2. The V gene's germline CDR1 is MNHEY and CDR2 SMNVEV (reference sequence). V trimming: 6 bases; J trimming: 0 bases; junction bases outside the gene matches: 2. The CDR3 is 14 amino acids. CDR3 nucleotide sequence: TGTGCCAGCAGCAGACTAGCGGGCTCCTACGAGCAGTACTTC. Translating it yields CASSRLAGSYEQYF.

The chain carries TRBV5-1 and TRBJ2-5; possible D gene TRBD2, 6 bases. From germline, CDR1 is SGHRS and CDR2 YFSETQ. This CDR3 spans 14 amino acids. V was clipped by 4 bases and J by 5 bases, with 15 bases between them. The CDR3 DNA sequence: TGCGCCAGCAGCGTCGCGGGGCTACAGGAGACCCAGTACTTC. Protein product: CASSVAGLQETQYF.

This chain joins TRBV5-1 and TRBJ2-3; TRBD1 matches 8 bases. Trimming removed 4 bases from V and 2 bases from J; junction bases left unmatched: 3. The germline CDR1 and CDR2 sequences are SGHRS and YFSETQ. This CDR3 has 14 residues. The DNA for the CDR3 is TGCGCCAGCAGCCCGGGACAGGACACAGATACGCAGTATTTT. Its protein product is CASSPGQDTDTQYF.

This chain links TRBV30 with TRBJ2-5, with 9 bases identical to TRBD2. V dropped 7 bases and J dropped 1; count of bases not matched to a gene: 10. The V gene's germline CDR1 is GTSNPN and CDR2 SVGIG (reference sequence). The CDR3 runs to 15 residues. CDR3 nucleotides: TGTGCCTTGGTAATAGCGGGAGCCAGCCAAGAGACCCAGTACTTC. It specifies CALVIAGASQETQYF.

V is TRBV5-4 and J is TRBJ2-1; D gene ambiguous. The V end was cut by 4 bases, the J end by 3 bases, with 8 bases between. Germline V CDR1 and CDR2: SGHNT, YYREEE (reference sequence). The CDR3 contains 13 residues. The CDR3 DNA sequence: TGTGCCAGCAGCCCTCAGCGCTACAATGAGCAGTTCTTC. It translates to CASSPQRYNEQFF.

This clone was seen a few times. The chain's CDR3 is CASSLAGGRERADTQYF. The CDR3 nucleotides read TGTGCCAGCAGCTTAGCGGGTGGCAGGGAACGGGCAGATACGCAGTATTTT. This rearrangement joins TRBV11-2 to TRBJ2-3, with a weak D call TRBD1 (5 bases). V was pared by 1 base and J by 4 bases, with 18 bases between. The germline CDR1 and CDR2 sequences are SGHAT and FQNNGV. CDR3 size: 17 residues. Full variable domain (remainder filled in from reference TRBV11-2 and TRBJ2-3): EAGVAQSPRYKIIEKRQSVAFWCNPISGHATLYWYQQILGQGPKLLIQFQNNGVVDDSQLPKDRFSAERLKGVDSTLKIQPAKLEDSAVYLCASSLAGGRERADTQYFGPGTRLTVL.

This clone was observed once. The rearrangement joins TRBV2 to TRBJ2-1, with 7 bases fitting TRBD2. The germline V gene encodes CDR1 SNHLY and CDR2 FYNNEI. This CDR3 region has 15 residues. V was clipped by 3 bases and J by 1 base; unmatched bases: 3. The CDR3: CASSDSGGSYNEQFF. The CDR3 nucleotides read TGTGCCAGCAGTGACTCGGGAGGATCCTACAATGAGCAGTTCTTC.

The V call is TRBV30, the J call TRBJ2-1; D is possibly TRBD1 (5 bases). The CDR3 is 12 amino acids. The V and J ends lost 4 bases and 5 bases respectively, with 9 bases between them. Germline V lookup: CDR1 GTSNPN, CDR2 SVGIG (reference sequence). The CDR3 DNA is TGTGCCTGGAAGGGGAACGACAATGAGCAGTTCTTC. This translates into CAWKGNDNEQFF.

The CDR3 is CSASVVPEAFF. CDR3 bases: TGCAGTGCGAGCGTAGTTCCTGAAGCTTTCTTT. This chain links TRBV20-1 with TRBJ1-1; D is ambiguous. V lost 6 bases, J lost 6 bases, and 11 bases lay in between. The length of the CDR3 is 11 residues. Germline V lookup: CDR1 DFQATT, CDR2 SNEGSKA (reference sequence).

The J gene is TRBJ2-5, the V gene TRBV5-6; D unclear. The V gene lost 2 bases and the J gene lost 5 bases, with 13 bases spanning the gap. Germline V gene data show CDR1 as SGHDT and CDR2 as YYEEEE. The CDR3 consists of 14 residues. The CDR3 coding sequence is TGTGCCAGCAGCTTTAAGGCAGGATGGGAGACCCAGTACTTC. Its translation: CASSFKAGWETQYF.

The rearrangement links TRBV27 to TRBJ2-1; 13 bases align to TRBD2. V trimming: 6 bases; J trimming: 4 bases; junction bases outside the gene matches: 3. Germline lookup yields CDR1 MNHEY and CDR2 SMNVEV (reference sequence). This CDR3 contains 15 residues. CDR3 protein: CASSQTSGGYNEQFF. The CDR3 region has the DNA TGTGCCAGCAGCCAGACTAGCGGGGGGTACAATGAGCAGTTCTTC.